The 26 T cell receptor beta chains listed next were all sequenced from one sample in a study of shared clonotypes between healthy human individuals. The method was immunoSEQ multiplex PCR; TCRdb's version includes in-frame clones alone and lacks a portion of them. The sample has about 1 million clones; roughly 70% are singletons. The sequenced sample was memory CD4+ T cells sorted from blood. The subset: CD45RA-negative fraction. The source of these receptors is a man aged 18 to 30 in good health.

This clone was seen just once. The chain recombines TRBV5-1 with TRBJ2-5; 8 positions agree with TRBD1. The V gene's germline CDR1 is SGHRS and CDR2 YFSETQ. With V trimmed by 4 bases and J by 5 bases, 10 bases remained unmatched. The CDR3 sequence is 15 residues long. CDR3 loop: CASSHPDRVRETQYF. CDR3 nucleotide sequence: TGCGCCAGCAGCCACCCGGACAGGGTGAGGGAGACCCAGTACTTC.

The CDR3, as DNA: TGTGCCAGCAGCTTAGGGACACCACCCACCGGGGAGCTGTTTTTT. Translating gives CASSLGTPPTGELFF. The gene calls are TRBV5-6 and TRBJ2-2; D is possibly TRBD1 (6 bases). Trimming took off 2 bases at V and 4 bases at J, with 12 bases between the two ends. Germline V CDR1 and CDR2: SGHDT, YYEEEE. This CDR3 is 15 amino acids long.

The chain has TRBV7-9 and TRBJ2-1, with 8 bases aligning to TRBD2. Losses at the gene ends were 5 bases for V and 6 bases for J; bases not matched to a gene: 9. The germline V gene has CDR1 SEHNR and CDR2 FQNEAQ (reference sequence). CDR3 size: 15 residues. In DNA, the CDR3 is TGTGCCAGCAGCACCCAGCGGGAGTTAAGCAATGAGCAGTTCTTC. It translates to CASSTQRELSNEQFF.

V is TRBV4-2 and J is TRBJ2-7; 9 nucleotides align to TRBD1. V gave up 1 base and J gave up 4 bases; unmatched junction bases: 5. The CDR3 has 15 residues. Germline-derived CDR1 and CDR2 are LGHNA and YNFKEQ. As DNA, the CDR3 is TGTGCCAGCAGCCAAGGACAGGGGGGCTTGTACGAGCAGTACTTC. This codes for CASSQGQGGLYEQYF.

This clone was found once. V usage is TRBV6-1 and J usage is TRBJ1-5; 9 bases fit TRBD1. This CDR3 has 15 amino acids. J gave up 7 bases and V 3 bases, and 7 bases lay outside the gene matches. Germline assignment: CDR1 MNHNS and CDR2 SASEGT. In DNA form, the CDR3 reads TGTGCCAGCAGTGAGACAGGGGGTTTAGGGCAGCCCCAGCATTTT. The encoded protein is CASSETGGLGQPQHF.

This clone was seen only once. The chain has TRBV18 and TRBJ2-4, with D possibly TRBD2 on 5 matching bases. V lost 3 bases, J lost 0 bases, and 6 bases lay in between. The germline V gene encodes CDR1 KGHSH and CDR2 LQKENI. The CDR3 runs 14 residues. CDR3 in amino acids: CASSPEGAKNIQYF. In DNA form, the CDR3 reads TGTGCCAGCTCACCTGAGGGAGCCAAAAACATTCAGTACTTC.

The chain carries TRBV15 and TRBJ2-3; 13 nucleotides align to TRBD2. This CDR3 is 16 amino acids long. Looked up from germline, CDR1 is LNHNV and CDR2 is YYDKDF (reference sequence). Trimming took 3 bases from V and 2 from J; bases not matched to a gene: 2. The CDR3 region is CATSRTSGGYTDTQYF. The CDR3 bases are TGTGCCACCAGCAGGACTAGCGGGGGGTACACAGATACGCAGTATTTT.

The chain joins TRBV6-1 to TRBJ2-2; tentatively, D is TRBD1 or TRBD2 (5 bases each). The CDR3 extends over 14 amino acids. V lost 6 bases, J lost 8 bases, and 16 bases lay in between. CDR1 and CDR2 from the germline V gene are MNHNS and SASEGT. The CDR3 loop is CASRALGAGGELFF. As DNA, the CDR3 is TGTGCCAGCAGGGCCCTCGGGGCCGGTGGGGAGCTGTTTTTT.

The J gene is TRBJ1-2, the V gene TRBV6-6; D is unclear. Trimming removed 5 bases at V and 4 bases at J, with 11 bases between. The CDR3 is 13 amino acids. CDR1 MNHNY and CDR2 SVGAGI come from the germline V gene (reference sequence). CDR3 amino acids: CASSHQAGYGYTF. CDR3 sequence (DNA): TGTGCCAGCAGTCACCAGGCGGGCTATGGCTACACCTTC.

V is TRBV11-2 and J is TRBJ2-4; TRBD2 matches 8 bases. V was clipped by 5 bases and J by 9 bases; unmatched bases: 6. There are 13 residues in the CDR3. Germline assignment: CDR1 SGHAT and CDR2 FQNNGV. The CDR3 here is CASSTNAGGIQYF. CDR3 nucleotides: TGTGCCAGCAGCACAAACGCGGGGGGCATTCAGTACTTC. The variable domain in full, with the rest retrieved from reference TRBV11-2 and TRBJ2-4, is EAGVAQSPRYKIIEKRQSVAFWCNPISGHATLYWYQQILGQGPKLLIQFQNNGVVDDSQLPKDRFSAERLKGVDSTLKIQPAKLEDSAVYLCASSTNAGGIQYFGAGTRLSVL.

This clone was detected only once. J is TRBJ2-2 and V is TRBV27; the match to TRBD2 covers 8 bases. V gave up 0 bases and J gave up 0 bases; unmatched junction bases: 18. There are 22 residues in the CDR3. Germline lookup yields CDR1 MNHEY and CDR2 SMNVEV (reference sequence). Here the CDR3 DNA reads TGTGCCAGCAGTTTATCGAGACCCGGATCGGGGACTAGGATTACGAACACCGGGGAGCTGTTTTTT. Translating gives CASSLSRPGSGTRITNTGELFF.

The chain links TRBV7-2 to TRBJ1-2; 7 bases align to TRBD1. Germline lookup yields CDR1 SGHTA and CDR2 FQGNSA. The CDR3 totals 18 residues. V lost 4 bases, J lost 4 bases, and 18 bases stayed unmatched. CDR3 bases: TGTGCCAGCAGCTCAGCGGGGGTTGGGGACAGAAAGATCTATGGCTACACCTTC. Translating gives CASSSAGVGDRKIYGYTF. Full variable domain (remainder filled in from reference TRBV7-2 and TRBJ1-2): GAGVSQSPSNKVTEKGKDVELRCDPISGHTALYWYRQSLGQGLEFLIYFQGNSAPDKSGLPSDRFSAERTGGSVSTLTIQRTQQEDSAVYLCASSSAGVGDRKIYGYTFGSGTRLTVV.

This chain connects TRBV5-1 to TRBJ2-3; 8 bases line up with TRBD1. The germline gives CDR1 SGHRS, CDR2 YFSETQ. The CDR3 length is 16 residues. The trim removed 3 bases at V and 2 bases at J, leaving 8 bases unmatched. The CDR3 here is CASSSGQAESTDTQYF. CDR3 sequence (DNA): TGCGCCAGCAGCTCGGGACAGGCAGAATCCACAGATACGCAGTATTTT.

CDR3 loop: CASSLFSTGLAKNIQYF. CDR3 sequence (DNA): TGCGCCAGCAGCTTGTTTAGCACAGGTCTAGCCAAAAACATTCAGTACTTC. The chain links TRBV5-1 to TRBJ2-4; D possibly corresponds to TRBD1 (5 bases). From germline, CDR1 is SGHRS and CDR2 YFSETQ. The CDR3 contains 17 residues. Between the trimmed V and J ends, which lost 1 base and 0 bases, there was a span of 14 bases.

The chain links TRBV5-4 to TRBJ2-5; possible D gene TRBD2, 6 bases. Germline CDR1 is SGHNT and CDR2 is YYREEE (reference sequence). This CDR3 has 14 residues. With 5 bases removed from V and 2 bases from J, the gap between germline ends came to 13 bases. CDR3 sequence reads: CASRGGISQETQYF. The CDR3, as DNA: TGTGCCAGCAGGGGCGGGATTTCACAAGAGACCCAGTACTTC. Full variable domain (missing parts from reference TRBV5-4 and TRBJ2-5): ETGVTQSPTHLIKTRGQQVTLRCSSQSGHNTVSWYQQALGQGPQFIFQYYREEENGRGNFPPRFSGLQFPNYSSELNVNALELDDSALYLCASRGGISQETQYFGPGTRLLVL.

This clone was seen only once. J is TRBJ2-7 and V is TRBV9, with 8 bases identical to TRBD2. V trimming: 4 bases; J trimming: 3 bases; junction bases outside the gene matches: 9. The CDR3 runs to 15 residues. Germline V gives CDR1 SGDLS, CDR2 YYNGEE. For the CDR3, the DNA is TGTGCCAGCAGCAAGACTAGCGCCTCTAGCTACGAGCAGTACTTC. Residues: CASSKTSASSYEQYF.

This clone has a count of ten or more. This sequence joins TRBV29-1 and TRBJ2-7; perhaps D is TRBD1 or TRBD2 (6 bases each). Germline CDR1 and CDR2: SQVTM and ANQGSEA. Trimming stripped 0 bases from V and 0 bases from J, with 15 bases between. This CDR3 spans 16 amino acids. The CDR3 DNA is TGCAGCGTTGAAGATGTGAGGGGGGCTAGCTCCTACGAGCAGTACTTC. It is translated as CSVEDVRGASSYEQYF.

CDR3 in amino acids: CASLSWGSTEAFF. For the CDR3, the DNA is TGTGCCAGCCTGTCGTGGGGGAGCACTGAAGCTTTCTTT. The chain has TRBV27 and TRBJ1-1, with D possibly matching TRBD1 (5 bases). This CDR3 has 13 amino acids. V was trimmed by 8 bases and J by 4 bases, leaving 14 bases between them. From germline, CDR1 is MNHEY and CDR2 SMNVEV (reference sequence).

CDR3 amino acids: CASPREIPIRGSGNTIYF. DNA of the CDR3: TGTGCCAGCCCGCGTGAAATCCCCATAAGGGGCTCTGGAAACACCATATATTTT. The chain carries TRBV6-8 and TRBJ1-3, with D tentatively TRBD1 (5 bases). CDR1 MNHGY and CDR2 SAAAGT come from the germline V gene. The CDR3 has 18 residues. V shed 8 bases and J shed 0 bases, with 23 bases lying between them.

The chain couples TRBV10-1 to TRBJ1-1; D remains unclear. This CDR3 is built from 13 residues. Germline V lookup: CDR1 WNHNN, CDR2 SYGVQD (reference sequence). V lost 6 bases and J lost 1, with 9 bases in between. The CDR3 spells CASSYTGNTEAFF. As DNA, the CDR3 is TGCGCCAGCAGCTATACGGGGAACACTGAAGCTTTCTTT.

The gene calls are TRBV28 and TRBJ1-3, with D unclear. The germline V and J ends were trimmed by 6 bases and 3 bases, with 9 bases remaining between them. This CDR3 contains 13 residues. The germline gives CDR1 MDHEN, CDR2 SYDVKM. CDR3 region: CASRPTDGNTIYF. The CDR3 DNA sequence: TGTGCCAGCAGACCGACGGATGGAAACACCATATATTTT. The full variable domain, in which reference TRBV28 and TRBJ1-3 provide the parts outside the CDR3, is DVKVTQSSRYLVKRTGEKVFLECVQDMDHENMFWYRQDPGLGLRLIYFSYDVKMKEKGDIPEGYSVSREKKERFSLILESASTNQTSMYLCASRPTDGNTIYFGEGSWLTVV.

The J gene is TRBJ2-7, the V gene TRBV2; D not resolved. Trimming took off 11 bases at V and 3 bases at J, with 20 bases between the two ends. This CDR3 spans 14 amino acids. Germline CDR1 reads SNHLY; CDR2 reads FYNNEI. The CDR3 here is CASGQAQNIYEQYF. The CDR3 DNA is TGTGCCTCCGGGCAGGCCCAGAATATCTACGAGCAGTACTTC.

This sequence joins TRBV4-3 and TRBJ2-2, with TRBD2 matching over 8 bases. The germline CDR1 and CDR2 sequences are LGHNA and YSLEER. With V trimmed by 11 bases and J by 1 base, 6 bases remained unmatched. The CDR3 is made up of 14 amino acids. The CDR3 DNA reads TGCGCCCCCCCGGGACTAGAGAACACCGGGGAGCTGTTTTTT. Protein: CAPPGLENTGELFF.

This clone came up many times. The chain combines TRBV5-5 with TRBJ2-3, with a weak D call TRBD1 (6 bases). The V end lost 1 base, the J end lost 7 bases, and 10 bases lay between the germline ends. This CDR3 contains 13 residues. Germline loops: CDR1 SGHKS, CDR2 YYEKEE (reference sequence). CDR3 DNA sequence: TGTGCCAGCAGCTTGTGGGGACACTATACGCAGTATTTT. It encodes CASSLWGHYTQYF.

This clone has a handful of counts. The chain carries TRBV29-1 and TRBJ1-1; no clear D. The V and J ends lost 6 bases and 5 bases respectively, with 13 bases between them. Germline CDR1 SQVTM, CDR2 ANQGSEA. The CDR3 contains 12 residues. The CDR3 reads CSVGPSRTEAFF. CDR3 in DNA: TGCAGCGTGGGCCCATCGAGAACTGAAGCTTTCTTT.

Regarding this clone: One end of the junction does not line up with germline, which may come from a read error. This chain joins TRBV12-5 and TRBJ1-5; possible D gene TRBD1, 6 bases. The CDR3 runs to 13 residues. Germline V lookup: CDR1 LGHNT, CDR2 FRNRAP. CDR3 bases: TGTGCTAGTGGCTTGGAGGACAGTCAGCCCCAGCATTTT. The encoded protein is CASGLEDSQPQHF.